Here is one T cell receptor (beta chain) with its context. Antigen specificity is unknown. TCRdb's copy holds only in-frame clones and misses some; the assay was immunoSEQ multiplex PCR. This table holds about 10,000 clones, about 71% found once. The tumor samples were collected prior to definitive surgery or chemotherapy. The data derive from a study of high-grade serous ovarian cancer treatment subgroups. As for the study in general: Mean per sample: around 14,000 reads, around 7,300 unique TCR beta rearrangements.

The V end lost 5 bases, the J end lost 6 bases, and 15 bases lay between the germline ends. The CDR3 extends over 13 amino acids. CDR1 SGDLS and CDR2 YYNGEE come from the germline V gene. Overall study results and limits: Bulk tumor TCR sequencing gave no spatial information. Same-patient tumor repertoires overlapped at roughly 0.1 to 0.85; different patients barely overlapped. The analyses considered CDR3 and ignored CDR1 and CDR2.

This TCR was recovered from a human donor with high-grade serous ovarian cancer. The specimen sequenced was tumor tissue. V and J are TRBV9 and TRBJ2-7, with D possibly matching TRBD1 (6 bases). This chain's CDR3 is CASSLLTGSEQYF. CDR3 bases: TGTGCCAGCAGTCTTCTTACAGGGAGCGAGCAGTACTTC.